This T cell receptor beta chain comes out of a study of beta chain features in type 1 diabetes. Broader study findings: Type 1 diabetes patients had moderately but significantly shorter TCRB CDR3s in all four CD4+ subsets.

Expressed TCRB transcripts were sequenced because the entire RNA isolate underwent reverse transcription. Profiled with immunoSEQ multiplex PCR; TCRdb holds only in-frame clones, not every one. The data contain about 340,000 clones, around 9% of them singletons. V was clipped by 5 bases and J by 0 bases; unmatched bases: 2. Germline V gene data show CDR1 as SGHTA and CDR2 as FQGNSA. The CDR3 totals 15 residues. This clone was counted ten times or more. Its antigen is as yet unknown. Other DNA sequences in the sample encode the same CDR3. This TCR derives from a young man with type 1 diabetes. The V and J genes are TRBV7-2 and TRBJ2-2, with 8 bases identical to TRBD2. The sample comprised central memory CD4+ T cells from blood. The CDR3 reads CASSPGGANTGELFF. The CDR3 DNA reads TGTGCCAGCAGCCCCGGGGGGGCGAACACCGGGGAGCTGTTTTTT.